This is a list of T cell receptor beta chains from one sample in a study of molecular identifiers for immune sequencing clone quantification. Each CDR3 protein is one row after TCRdb ran MiXCR on the PCR reads. The data show more than 550,000 distinct CDR3 sequences, over 25% seen once. The specimen was naive CD8+ T cells from blood, with Jurkat cell RNA spiked in. These receptors came from a human donor in good health. Some libraries in this study had Jurkat cell RNA spiked in. Each CDR3 is given with its conserved first and last residue. Fields, in order: J gene, CDR3 length, D gene, V gene, clone size, CDR3 protein, CDR3 DNA. D genes are given only for firm matches. The size entry is marked missing in some rows and otherwise reads once, few, many or a size class.

>TRBJ1-1|15|NA|TRBV30|many
CAWSVLSQLNTEAFF
TGTGCCTGGAGTGTACTGTCTCAGCTGAACACTGAAGCTTTCTTT
>TRBJ1-1|12|NA|TRBV11-2|few
CASTGEGTEAFF
TGTGCCAGCACGGGGGAAGGGACTGAAGCTTTCTTT
>TRBJ2-3|19|NA|TRBV28|many
CASSTIYTTWAFSTDTQYF
TGTGCCAGCAGTACGATTTATACGACTTGGGCGTTTTCCACAGATACGCAGTATTTT
>TRBJ2-3|15|TRBD2|TRBV6-2/TRBV6-3|NA
CASRLTSGGTDTQYF
TGTGCCAGCAGGCTTACTAGCGGGGGGACAGATACGCAGTATTTT
>TRBJ1-5|14|NA|TRBV27|many
CASSLRGNNQPQHF
TGTGCCAGCAGTTTAAGGGGTAACAATCAGCCCCAGCATTTT
>TRBJ2-7|13|NA|TRBV20-1|few
CSARAGMGLEQYF
TGCAGTGCTAGGGCGGGAATGGGCCTCGAGCAGTACTTC
>TRBJ2-7|18|TRBD1|TRBV4-3|many
CASSQDPPTGANSYEQYF
TGCGCCAGCAGCCAAGATCCACCGACAGGGGCTAACTCCTACGAGCAGTACTTC
>TRBJ2-5|17|TRBD2|TRBV12-3/TRBV12-4|many
CASSQLPSGVPPGTQYF
TGTGCCAGCAGTCAACTCCCTAGCGGGGTACCCCCTGGGACCCAGTACTTC
>TRBJ1-1|11|NA|TRBV12-5|many
CASGLVPRAFF
TGTGCTAGTGGTTTGGTACCCAGGGCTTTCTTT
>TRBJ2-3|16|TRBD1|TRBV25-1|once
CASSETPTGIEDTQYF
TGTGCCAGCAGTGAAACACCGACAGGGATTGAAGATACGCAGTATTTT
>TRBJ2-7|18|NA|TRBV21-1|NA
CASSKVDGNRGLASEQYF
TGTGCCAGCAGCAAAGTGGACGGGAACAGGGGGCTAGCTTCCGAGCAGTACTTC
>TRBJ1-4|17|NA|TRBV7-2|many
CASSFSPATATNEKLFF
TGTGCCAGCAGTTTTTCCCCCGCGACAGCAACTAATGAAAAACTGTTTTTT
>TRBJ1-1|16|NA|TRBV4-1|few
CASSQTSRAPNTEAFF
TGCGCCAGCAGCCAGACAAGTAGGGCTCCGAACACTGAAGCTTTCTTT
>TRBJ2-3|18|TRBD2|TRBV5-1|NA
CASSWDSAGTSSTDTQYF
TGCGCCAGCAGCTGGGATTCTGCCGGGACTAGTTCAACAGATACGCAGTATTTT
>TRBJ1-1|15|NA|TRBV6-5|few
CASSYSKGLSTEAFF
TGTGCCAGCAGTTACTCGAAGGGATTAAGCACTGAAGCTTTCTTT
>TRBJ2-1|17|NA|TRBV2|few
CASSDEGEGWSYNEQFF
TGTGCCAGCAGTGACGAGGGCGAAGGTTGGTCCTACAATGAGCAGTTCTTC
>TRBJ2-7|15|NA|TRBV5-1|NA
CASSQRAQGTYEQYF
TGCGCCAGCAGCCAAAGGGCACAGGGAACCTACGAGCAGTACTTC
>TRBJ2-5|16|NA|TRBV7-9|few
CASSDLSGATQETQYF
TGTGCCAGCAGCGATCTGTCAGGAGCGACCCAAGAGACCCAGTACTTC
>TRBJ2-1|16|TRBD2|TRBV7-9|many
CASSSVGEGSYNEQFF
TGTGCCAGCAGTTCAGTGGGGGAGGGGTCCTACAATGAGCAGTTCTTC
>TRBJ2-3|14|NA|TRBV5-1|many
CASSFVGSTDTQYF
TGCGCCAGCAGCTTCGTGGGGAGCACAGATACGCAGTATTTT
>TRBJ1-6|14|NA|TRBV12-3/TRBV12-4|few
CASSRTEGRSPLHF
TGTGCCAGCAGTCGGACAGAAGGGCGATCACCCCTCCACTTT
>TRBJ2-3|16|TRBD2|TRBV6-2/TRBV6-3|NA
CASSYPPGSGADTQYF
TGTGCCAGCAGTTACCCCCCCGGGAGCGGGGCAGATACGCAGTATTTT
>TRBJ2-2|15|NA|TRBV12-3/TRBV12-4|NA
CASSLVHSFTGELFF
TGTGCCAGCAGTTTAGTCCACAGCTTCACCGGGGAGCTGTTTTTT
>TRBJ2-5|15|NA|TRBV7-9|many
CASSLVGLGEETQYF
TGTGCCAGCAGCTTGGTCGGACTGGGAGAGGAGACCCAGTACTTC
>TRBJ2-3|14|NA|TRBV7-9|NA
CASSFMDPGDTQYF
TGTGCCAGCAGCTTCATGGACCCGGGAGATACGCAGTATTTT
>TRBJ2-7|19|TRBD2|TRBV12-3/TRBV12-4|NA
CASSATPGLAGDAGYEQYF
TGTGCCAGCAGTGCCACCCCGGGACTAGCGGGAGATGCGGGGTACGAGCAGTACTTC
>TRBJ2-5|16|NA|TRBV4-1|few
CASSQVGLETRETQYF
TGCGCCAGCAGCCAAGTGGGACTCGAAACACGGGAGACCCAGTACTTC
>TRBJ2-2|14|NA|TRBV27|NA
CASSLLHAYGELFF
TGTGCCAGCAGTCTGCTACATGCTTACGGGGAGCTGTTTTTT
>TRBJ2-7|13|NA|TRBV20-1|many
CSVWEASTDEQYF
TGCAGTGTGTGGGAGGCGTCAACGGACGAGCAGTACTTC
>TRBJ1-1|14|NA|TRBV6-5|few
CASSYRDGNTEAFF
TGTGCCAGCAGTTATCGAGACGGGAACACTGAAGCTTTCTTT
>TRBJ1-2|13|NA|TRBV19|NA
CASRFAGDYGYTF
TGTGCCAGTAGGTTTGCAGGGGACTATGGCTACACCTTC
>TRBJ2-2|13|NA|TRBV20-1|few
CSAPGANTGELFF
TGCAGTGCCCCAGGGGCGAACACCGGGGAGCTGTTTTTT
>TRBJ2-1|15|NA|TRBV13|few
CASSPGVGGGYEQFF
TGTGCCAGCAGCCCAGGGGTGGGCGGCGGATATGAGCAGTTCTTC
>TRBJ2-3|16|TRBD2|TRBV7-9|many
CASSLVASGLTDTQYF
TGTGCCAGCAGCTTAGTGGCTAGCGGACTCACAGATACGCAGTATTTT
>TRBJ2-5|13|NA|TRBV6-2/TRBV6-3|few
CASRNQREETQYF
TGTGCCAGCAGGAACCAACGCGAAGAGACCCAGTACTTC
>TRBJ1-2|15|NA|TRBV7-9|many
CASSLAGLQGYGYTF
TGTGCCAGCAGCTTAGCCGGGCTCCAGGGGTATGGCTACACCTTC
>TRBJ2-7|14|TRBD1|TRBV20-1|NA
CSAIRDRGSYEPYF
TGCAGTGCTATCCGGGACAGGGGATCCTACGAGCCGTACTTC
>TRBJ2-2|15|TRBD2|TRBV9|NA
CASSVYAGDTGELFF
TGTGCCAGCAGCGTATATGCGGGGGACACCGGGGAGCTGTTTTTT
>TRBJ2-7|13|NA|TRBV7-9|NA
CASSSASDHEQYF
TGTGCCAGCAGCTCTGCTAGCGACCACGAGCAGTACTTC
>TRBJ2-7|20|NA|TRBV4-1|NA
CASSQRGLGLGHALWYEQYF
TGCGCCAGCAGCCAGCGAGGATTGGGACTGGGACACGCATTATGGTACGAGCAGTACTTC